These T cell receptor beta chains were read from a single sample in a study of blood T cell repertoires in COVID-19. This table comes from immunoSEQ multiplex PCR, and its TCRdb copy is limited to in-frame clones, with some not included. Of about 220,000 clones in the sample, 75% to 90% are singletons; the top ten hold 5.1%. Sequenced sample: peripheral blood. The receptors come from a human donor in a cohort sampled during active COVID-19. The CDR3 runs from the conserved cysteine through the conserved F or W. The D gene is left open where the match is weak. Clone size is shown for a subset of rows, as once, few, many or a class of expanded clone.

V gene	D gene	clone size	J gene	CDR3 DNA	CDR3 protein
TRBV28	.	.	TRBJ1-1	TGTGCCAGCAGAGGGCCGGGGGGCTGGGAAACTGAAGCTTTCTTT	CASRGPGGWETEAFF
TRBV6-6	.	.	TRBJ2-5	TGTGCCATTTCGGGACTCGGGGTGGGGACCCAGTACTTC	CAISGLGVGTQYF
TRBV27	.	.	TRBJ2-1	TGTGCCAGCAGTTTACGAATGATTGGGAGGAATGAGCAGTTCTTC	CASSLRMIGRNEQFF
TRBV27	TRBD1	.	TRBJ1-2	TGTGCCAGCAGTTACTACAGGACAGGGATTAACTATGGCTACACCTTC	CASSYYRTGINYGYTF
TRBV29-1	TRBD1	.	TRBJ1-1	TGCAGCGTAAGGACAGGGGTTCCTGAAGCTTTCTTT	CSVRTGVPEAFF
TRBV15	.	once	TRBJ1-4	TGTGCCACCAGCAGGCCTAATCCCCTACAGGGTAAACTGTTTTTT	CATSRPNPLQGKLFF
TRBV27	TRBD2	.	TRBJ2-1	TGTGCCAGCAGGTGGACTAGCGGGTCGGATGAGCAGTTCTTC	CASRWTSGSDEQFF
TRBV12-3/TRBV12-4	.	.	TRBJ1-5	TGTGCCAGCAGTGCCACGGGGTCTGGGCCCCAGCATTTT	CASSATGSGPQHF
TRBV29-1	TRBD2	.	TRBJ2-2	TGCAGCGCCGTGTCCCTACTAGCGGGGGGCACCGGGGAGCTGTTTTTT	CSAVSLLAGGTGELFF
TRBV10-3	.	.	TRBJ1-6	TGTGCCATCAGTGGTCAGGGTGGCTCCTATAATTCACCCCTCCACTTT	CAISGQGGSYNSPLHF
TRBV6-6	.	few	TRBJ2-1	TGTGCCAGCAGTCCCTGGAGGGGAAGCTCCTACAATGAGCAGTTCTTC	CASSPWRGSSYNEQFF
TRBV7-3	TRBD2	few	TRBJ2-1	TGTGCCAGCAGCTTAAGCCTAGCGGGAGGAATCAATGAGCAGTTCTTC	CASSLSLAGGINEQFF
TRBV7-2	TRBD1	.	TRBJ1-1	TGTGCCAGCAGCCTAGGGACAGGGGGGAACACTGAAGCTTTCTTT	CASSLGTGGNTEAFF
TRBV5-5	TRBD1	few	TRBJ1-2	TGTGCCAGCAGCTCTCGGACAGGGGACCCAGTGTATGGCTACACCTTC	CASSSRTGDPVYGYTF
TRBV6-5	TRBD1	.	TRBJ2-7	TGTGCCAGCAGTCAGACAGGGGTATTGGGCTACGAGCAGTACTTC	CASSQTGVLGYEQYF
TRBV19	TRBD2	.	TRBJ2-7	TGTGCCAGTAGTATAGTCACTAGCGGGATCACTTACGAGCAGTACTTC	CASSIVTSGITYEQYF
TRBV28	TRBD1	few	TRBJ1-4	TGTGCCAGCAGTTCCGCAGGGGGAGCTAATGAAAAACTGTTTTTT	CASSSAGGANEKLFF
TRBV7-2	TRBD1	.	TRBJ1-5	TGTGCCAGCAGCCCTGGACAGGGGGCCTTTCAGCCCCAGCATTTT	CASSPGQGAFQPQHF
TRBV2	TRBD2	.	TRBJ2-3	TGTGCCAGCAGTGCGCGGGCTAGCGGGAGCGACGCAGATACGCAGTATTTT	CASSARASGSDADTQYF
TRBV18	TRBD2	.	TRBJ2-1	TGTGCCAGCTCACCCCGACTAGCGGGAGGTGAGCAGTTCTTC	CASSPRLAGGEQFF
TRBV18	TRBD1	.	TRBJ1-5	TGTGCCAGCTCAACAGGGGGAGTATTGCAGCCCCAGCATTTT	CASSTGGVLQPQHF
TRBV27	TRBD1	.	TRBJ1-1	TGTGCCAGCAGTTCGACAGGGGGCATTAACACTGAAGCTTTCTTT	CASSSTGGINTEAFF
TRBV4-2	.	.	TRBJ2-3	TGTGCCAGCAGCCAAGATCAGAAGGGGCGTAGCACAGATACGCAGTATTTT	CASSQDQKGRSTDTQYF
TRBV14	.	.	TRBJ1-5	TGTGCCAGCAACGACTCCAGGGTCGATCAGCCCCAGCATTTT	CASNDSRVDQPQHF
TRBV18	TRBD1	.	TRBJ2-1	TGTGCCAGCTCACAGGACAGGAGCTCCTACAATGAGCAGTTCTTC	CASSQDRSSYNEQFF
TRBV7-2	.	.	TRBJ1-2	TGTGCCAGCAGCTCTAGAGGGTCCTATGGCTACACCTTC	CASSSRGSYGYTF
TRBV10-3	.	.	TRBJ2-7	TGTGCCATTAGCAGCGGGTCGGGAGTATACGAGCAGTACTTC	CAISSGSGVYEQYF
TRBV20-1	.	few	TRBJ2-5	TGCAGTGCTAGTGTAGGGACTTCGGTCGAGACCCAGTACTTC	CSASVGTSVETQYF
TRBV6-6	TRBD2	few	TRBJ2-7	TGTGCCAGCGGGCTAGCGGGCGCCTACGAGCAGTACTTC	CASGLAGAYEQYF
TRBV18	TRBD1	.	TRBJ1-1	TGTGCCAGCTCACTCGGACAGGGCGCCACTGAAGCTTTCTTT	CASSLGQGATEAFF
TRBV6-1	.	.	TRBJ1-5	TGTGCCAGCAGTGTCTACAGGGACCCCGAGGATCAGCCCCAGCATTTT	CASSVYRDPEDQPQHF
TRBV28	.	.	TRBJ2-1	TGTGCCAGCAGCCTTCCACTCTACAATGAGCAGTTCTTC	CASSLPLYNEQFF
TRBV3-1/TRBV3-2	TRBD1	once	TRBJ2-7	TGTGCCAGCAGCCAAGATAGACAGGGGAGGAAGTACTTC	CASSQDRQGRKYF
TRBV19	TRBD1	few	TRBJ1-1	TGTGCCAGTAGTTTGACAGGGGGCGGCACTGAAGCTTTCTTT	CASSLTGGGTEAFF
TRBV25-1	.	.	TRBJ2-7	TGTGCCAGCAGTGAAAATGGGGGGATTTACGAGCAGTACTTC	CASSENGGIYEQYF
TRBV7-9	TRBD2	.	TRBJ2-5	TGTGCCAGCAGCTTACTAGGTAGCGGGAGGCGCGAGACCCAGTACTTC	CASSLLGSGRRETQYF
TRBV29-1	TRBD1	.	TRBJ1-1	TGCAGCGTTCCCCCGGGGACAGGGCGGACTGAAGCTTTCTTT	CSVPPGTGRTEAFF
TRBV5-6	.	.	TRBJ1-1	TGTGCCAGCACCCTACAGGGCAGGAGGAACACTGAAGCTTTCTTT	CASTLQGRRNTEAFF
TRBV5-3	TRBD1	.	TRBJ1-1	TGTGCCAGAAGCTTGCTAGACAGGGGGCATGAAGCTTTCTTT	CARSLLDRGHEAFF
TRBV4-1	TRBD1	.	TRBJ2-7	TGCGCCAGCAGCCAACCGACAGGGATCTCCTACGAGCAGTACTTC	CASSQPTGISYEQYF
TRBV7-9	TRBD2	.	TRBJ2-7	TGTGCCAGCAGGAAGAGCGGGAACTCCTACGAGCAGTACTTC	CASRKSGNSYEQYF
TRBV30	.	.	TRBJ1-1	TGTGCCTGGAAATGGGGCGCAGACACTGAAGCTTTCTTT	CAWKWGADTEAFF
TRBV24-1	TRBD1	.	TRBJ1-5	TGTGCCACCAGTGACGCCGGGACAGGGTACAGCAATCAGCCCCAGCATTTT	CATSDAGTGYSNQPQHF
TRBV19	TRBD2	.	TRBJ2-5	TGTGCCAGTAGTTGGCGACTAGCGGAGGGACCCGGGGCCCAGTACTTC	CASSWRLAEGPGAQYF
TRBV15	.	.	TRBJ1-5	TGTGCCACCAGCAGAATTCACACCGATCAGCCCCAGCATTTT	CATSRIHTDQPQHF
TRBV18	TRBD1	.	TRBJ2-7	TGTGCCAGCTCTCCCAAGACCGGGACAGGGGCCTGGGAGCAGTACTTC	CASSPKTGTGAWEQYF
TRBV3-1/TRBV3-2	.	.	TRBJ2-1	TGTGCCAGCAGCCAAAGTTTACGGTACAATGAGCAGTTCTTC	CASSQSLRYNEQFF
TRBV7-8	TRBD1	.	TRBJ2-6	TGTGCCAGCAGCTGGGACAGCTCTGGGGCCAACGTCCTGACTTTC	CASSWDSSGANVLTF
TRBV27	.	few	TRBJ1-5	TGTGCCAGCAGTCCCGACAGTAGCAATCAGCCCCAGCATTTT	CASSPDSSNQPQHF
TRBV18	TRBD1	.	TRBJ1-6	TGTGCCAGCTCACCTTCAGGGGGCGATCCCCTCCACTTT	CASSPSGGDPLHF
TRBV28	.	.	TRBJ1-3	TGTGCCAGCAGTTTAATAGGGAGAATAAATGGAAACACCATATATTTT	CASSLIGRINGNTIYF
TRBV4-2	.	.	TRBJ1-6	TGTGCCAGCAGCCGCAGTGATTCACCCCTCCACTTT	CASSRSDSPLHF
TRBV7-3	.	few	TRBJ1-1	TGTGCCAGCAGCTTGGGACATCCGAACACTGAAGCTTTCTTT	CASSLGHPNTEAFF
TRBV10-1	.	.	TRBJ2-1	TGCGCCAGCCCCTGGAGCAGTCACAATGAGCAGTTCTTC	CASPWSSHNEQFF
TRBV9	.	.	TRBJ1-3	TGTGCCAGCAGCTCAATGTCGGGGGCTGGAAACACCATATATTTT	CASSSMSGAGNTIYF